A selection of T cell receptor beta chains follows, all from one sample in a study of T cell responses to AZD1222 COVID-19 vaccine. Here immunoSEQ multiplex PCR was the method, and the copy in TCRdb shows in-frame clones only, minus some. The sample shows approximately 220,000 clones, roughly 91% of them seen only once. Sequencing was performed on peripheral blood, taken on day 0 of MenACWY control vaccination. These receptors all stem from an adult in good health. CDR3s include the opening cysteine and the closing phenylalanine or tryptophan. The D gene is left open where the match is weak.

D gene	V gene	J gene	CDR3 DNA	CDR3 protein
TRBD1	TRBV2	TRBJ2-7	TGTGCCAGCAGGAGGGACAGCATCTCCTACGAGCAGTACTTC	CASRRDSISYEQYF
.	TRBV18	TRBJ2-2	TGTGCCAGCTCACTTAGCCCTTCCGGCGGGGAGCTGTTTTTT	CASSLSPSGGELFF
.	TRBV18	TRBJ1-3	TGTGCCAGCTCAACGGAGCCGAAGGGAAACACCATATATTTT	CASSTEPKGNTIYF
.	TRBV24-1	TRBJ2-1	TGTGCCACCAGTGACGGACAGGAGGAGGGATATGAGCAGTTCTTC	CATSDGQEEGYEQFF
TRBD2	TRBV7-2	TRBJ2-1	TGTGCCAGCAGTTTGACTAGCAGTGAGCAGTTCTTC	CASSLTSSEQFF
TRBD2	TRBV4-2	TRBJ2-7	TGTGCCAGCAGCCAAGACCCCGTAGCGGGGGAGAACTACGAGCAGTACTTC	CASSQDPVAGENYEQYF
.	TRBV7-2	TRBJ2-7	TGTGCCAGCAGCATCGCCGGGACGCAGTCCTACGAGCAGTACTTC	CASSIAGTQSYEQYF
.	TRBV7-9	TRBJ1-2	TGTGCCAGCAGCTTAGACCTTGGGAATGGCTACACCTTC	CASSLDLGNGYTF
TRBD1	TRBV15	TRBJ1-6	TGTGCCACCAGCAGGGAAAGACAGGGTAATTCACCCCTCCACTTT	CATSRERQGNSPLHF
TRBD2	TRBV7-2	TRBJ2-1	TGTGCCAGCAGCCCCAAGGGACTAGCGGGGGCCCTATACAATGAGCAGTTCTTC	CASSPKGLAGALYNEQFF
.	TRBV30	TRBJ1-2	TGTGCCTGGAGTGTACGATCACAGACTAACTATGGCTACACCTTC	CAWSVRSQTNYGYTF
.	TRBV19	TRBJ1-5	TGTGCCAGTAGTCCCCGAGGAGGGCGAAGACAGCCCCAGCATTTT	CASSPRGGRRQPQHF
TRBD2	TRBV7-3	TRBJ2-3	TGTGCCAGCAGCTCTCTGCGGGGGGGCAGGGATACGCAGTATTTT	CASSSLRGGRDTQYF
TRBD1	TRBV18	TRBJ1-1	TGTGCCAGCTCACCTGGGACAGGGAATAGGGTGAACACTGAAGCTTTCTTT	CASSPGTGNRVNTEAFF
.	TRBV10-1	TRBJ2-3	TGCGCCAGCAGCCATCCGAGGGGGGGGGTAAACGCCACTAGCACAGATACGCAGTATTTT	CASSHPRGGVNATSTDTQYF
.	TRBV28	TRBJ1-2	TGTGCCAGCAGTTTAAGAGGGCAGGGCCCAGGCTACACCTTC	CASSLRGQGPGYTF
TRBD1	TRBV14	TRBJ2-7	TGTGCCAGCAGCCACGTGGAGGCAGGGGGTAGCGAGCAGTACTTC	CASSHVEAGGSEQYF